These 8 T cell receptor beta chains came from one sample sequenced in a study of PD-1 blockade in classical Hodgkin lymphoma. All patients experienced relapse after autologous stem cell transplantation, and brentuximab vedotin exposure was variable. The repertoire was sequenced with immunoSEQ multiplex PCR; TCRdb's copy has only in-frame clones and lacks some. Of about 58,000 clones listed, 75% to 95% are singletons. This material consisted of peripheral blood mononuclear cells (PBMCs), taken before the second cycle of nivolumab. The source of these receptors is a human donor with classical Hodgkin lymphoma.

This clone was seen a few times. The rearrangement joins TRBV6-5 to TRBJ1-2, with 7 bases lining up with TRBD1. The CDR3 length is 14 residues. The junction had 12 bases not matched to a gene; V was cut back by 6 bases and J by 8 bases. In germline, CDR1 is MNHEY, CDR2 SVGAGI. For the CDR3, the DNA is TGTGCCAGCAGGAAGCGAGGGGGCGAGAAAGGCTACACCTTC. Protein: CASRKRGGEKGYTF.

The chain uses TRBV7-9 and TRBJ1-1, with D maybe TRBD1 (6 bases). This CDR3 has 13 residues. V was cut by 4 bases and J by 1 base, with 7 bases left in between. Germline-derived CDR1 and CDR2 are SEHNR and FQNEAQ (reference sequence). The CDR3 is CASSSTGNTEAFF. Written as DNA, the CDR3 is TGTGCCAGCAGCTCGACAGGGAACACTGAAGCTTTCTTT.

This sequence joins TRBV12-5 and TRBJ2-3, with 7 bases that match TRBD2. The V gene end was trimmed by 5 bases and the J gene end by 2 bases; junction bases not matched to a gene: 16. Germline-derived CDR1 and CDR2 are LGHNT and FRNRAP. The CDR3 sequence is 18 residues long. The CDR3 nucleotides are TGTGCTAGTGGTCCGGGAATTGCCAGCGGGGTCAACACAGATACGCAGTATTTT. This sequence encodes CASGPGIASGVNTDTQYF.

The chain is built from TRBV7-8 and TRBJ1-2; no clear D gene. This CDR3 has 16 residues. Germline V lookup: CDR1 SGHVS, CDR2 FQNEAQ. Deletions cut 4 bases from V and 5 bases from J, with 20 bases between. The CDR3 DNA sequence: TGTGCCAGCAGCTACGGATATACTGAGCGATTGTATGGCTACACCTTC. Translated, it gives CASSYGYTERLYGYTF.

The V call is TRBV29-1, the J call TRBJ2-7; 14 nucleotides line up with TRBD2. V dropped 0 bases and J dropped 6; count of bases not matched to a gene: 4. CDR1 and CDR2 from the germline V gene are SQVTM and ANQGSEA. This CDR3 spans 15 amino acids. The chain's CDR3 is CSVEDQTSGRAEQYF. CDR3 in DNA: TGCAGCGTTGAAGATCAGACTAGCGGGAGGGCCGAGCAGTACTTC.

The chain employs TRBV28 and TRBJ1-1; possible D gene TRBD1, 5 bases. Trimming took off 9 bases at V and 2 bases at J, with 16 bases between the two ends. This CDR3 has 14 amino acids. CDR1 MDHEN and CDR2 SYDVKM come from the germline V gene. The CDR3: CASSLRVLNTEAFF. CDR3 coding DNA: TGTGCCAGTAGTCTCAGGGTCCTCAACACTGAAGCTTTCTTT.

V gene TRBV4-1 combines with J gene TRBJ2-2; 11 bases line up with TRBD2. J was trimmed by 6 bases and V by 4 bases; bases with no gene match: 10. Germline V gives CDR1 MGHRA, CDR2 YSYEKL. This CDR3 region has 17 residues. CDR3 DNA sequence: TGCGCCAGCAGCCTACAACTAGCGGGAGACATCCCCGGGGAGCTGTTTTTT. It is translated as CASSLQLAGDIPGELFF.

J is TRBJ2-3 and V is TRBV29-1, with 8 nucleotides matching TRBD1. V lost 6 bases, J lost 4 bases, and 12 bases stayed unmatched. The CDR3 sequence is 15 residues long. Germline lookup yields CDR1 SQVTM and CDR2 ANQGSEA. CDR3 loop: CSVLNFDRGSDTQYF. The CDR3 DNA reads as TGCAGCGTCTTGAATTTCGACAGGGGATCAGATACGCAGTATTTT.